The subject of this entry is one TCR beta chain. The sample holds one count of this clone. Its antigen is currently not known. There are no base qualities to consult, and no much larger clone falls within one base. This entry is derived from a study of blood T cell repertoires in COVID-19 (dated by TCRdb to 2020 to 2022). General notes on the study: The collaborator samples originated in the United States, Italy and Spain and spanned the acute and convalescent phases of COVID-19. The material from the prospective study consisted of cDNA or gDNA derived from T cells, B-cell-depleted T cells, or PBMCs. Subjects who had been exposed to COVID-19, were actively infected with it, or had recovered from it provided the deeply sampled blood TCRbeta repertoires that made up the dataset. The repertoires were released in a freely available public database meant as a resource for research on the immune response to SARS-CoV-2. The samples were drawn from the first 160 participants of the ongoing ImmuneRACE study and from roughly 1,300 subjects provided by 6 global collaborators. A de-identified subject ID, COVID-19 status, age in years and sex were almost always included in the sample metadata. Where available, HLA class I and class II types were obtained from metadata supplied by the sample provider rather than from assay-based typing. What the research found in general, with its limitations: The quantity of clinical and demographic metadata differed by source and by participant and was supplied without curation.

The immunoSEQ Assay, a bias-controlled multiplex PCR, was used to amplify TCRbeta CDR3 regions from genomic DNA. In the source study's methods: Nucleated cell counts per sample were estimated from amplification of reference gene primers within the assay. To quantify the absolute abundance of each unique TCRbeta CDR3 rearrangement, sequence reads were collapsed and filtered. For each sample, productive Simpson clonality was calculated as the square root of Simpson's diversity index over productive rearrangements. TCRdb holds this immuneACCESS table with in-frame rearrangements only. Some clones are missing; in checked studies, unresolved V genes explain under half, and the rest has no known cause. Clone size and the V and J calls come from that table; the DNA yielded D and trimming. This sample lists hundreds of thousands of clones; over 75% were detected once. Approximately 1.5% of the sample rests with the top ten.

Trimming at the junction amounts to 4 bases on V and 4 bases on J, and the germline ends lie 11 bases apart. Taken from the germline V gene (reference sequence), the CDR1 and CDR2 loops are PRHDT and FYEKMQ. The CDR3 contains 13 residues, cysteine and phenylalanine counted. The DNA shown is the 39-base CDR3, in frame from base 1. In the prospective study, participants were about 18 to 89 years old, resided in 20 to 30 geographic areas of the United States, and were enrolled through a virtual design. Cohort assignment in the prospective study relied on participant-reported clinical history from a screening survey and a study questionnaire. Exposed participants had been in contact, within 2 weeks of entering the study, with a person who had a PCR-confirmed or clinician-diagnosed case of COVID-19. In the prospective study, whole blood, serum and a nasopharyngeal or oropharyngeal swab were collected from each participant by mobile phlebotomists. Additional blood draws and questionnaires over an approximately two-month period could optionally be provided by prospective study participants. Blood samples from the prospective study were shipped frozen or at room temperature prior to DNA extraction.

This chain joins TRBV13 to TRBJ2-7; the best D guess is TRBD2, with 6 bases matching. Input material: PBMCs or T cells enriched from blood (not recorded which). This clonotype was obtained from a woman between 18 and 29 years old who had been exposed to COVID-19. The CDR3 loop reads CASSYPGRYEQYF. The DNA is as follows: TGTGCCAGCAGCTACCCAGGGAGGTACGAGCAGTACTTC.